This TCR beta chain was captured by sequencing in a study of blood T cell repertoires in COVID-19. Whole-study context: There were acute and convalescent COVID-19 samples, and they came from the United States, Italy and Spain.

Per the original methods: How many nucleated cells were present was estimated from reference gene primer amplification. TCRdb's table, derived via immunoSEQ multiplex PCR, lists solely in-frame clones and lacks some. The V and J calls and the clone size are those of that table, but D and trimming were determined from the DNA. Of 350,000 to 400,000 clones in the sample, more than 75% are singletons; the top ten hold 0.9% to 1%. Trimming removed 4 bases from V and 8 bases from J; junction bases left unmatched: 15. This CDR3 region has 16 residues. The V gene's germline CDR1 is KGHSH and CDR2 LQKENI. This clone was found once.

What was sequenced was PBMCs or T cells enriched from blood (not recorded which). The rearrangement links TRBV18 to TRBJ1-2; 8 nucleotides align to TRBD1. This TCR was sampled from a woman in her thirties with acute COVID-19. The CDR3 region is CASSLVSTQTGEGYTF. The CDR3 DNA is TGTGCCAGCTCACTAGTATCCACCCAGACAGGGGAGGGCTACACCTTC. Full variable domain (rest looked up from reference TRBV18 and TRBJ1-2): NAGVMQNPRHLVRRRGQEARLRCSPMKGHSHVYWYRQLPEEGLKFMVYLQKENIIDESGMPKERFSAEFPKEGPSILRIQQVVRGDSAAYFCASSLVSTQTGEGYTFGSGTRLTVV.